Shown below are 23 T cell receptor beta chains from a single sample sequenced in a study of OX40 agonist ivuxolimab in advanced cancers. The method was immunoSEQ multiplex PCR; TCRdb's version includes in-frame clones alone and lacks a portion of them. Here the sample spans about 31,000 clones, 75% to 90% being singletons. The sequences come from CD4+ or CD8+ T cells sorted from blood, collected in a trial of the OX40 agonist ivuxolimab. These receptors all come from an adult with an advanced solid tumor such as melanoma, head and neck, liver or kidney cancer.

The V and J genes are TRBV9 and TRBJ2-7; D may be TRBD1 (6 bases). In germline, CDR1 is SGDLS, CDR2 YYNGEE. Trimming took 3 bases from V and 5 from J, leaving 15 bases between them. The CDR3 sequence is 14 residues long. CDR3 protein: CASSGEGGRNEQYF. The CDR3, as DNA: TGTGCCAGCAGCGGCGAAGGGGGTAGAAACGAGCAGTACTTC.

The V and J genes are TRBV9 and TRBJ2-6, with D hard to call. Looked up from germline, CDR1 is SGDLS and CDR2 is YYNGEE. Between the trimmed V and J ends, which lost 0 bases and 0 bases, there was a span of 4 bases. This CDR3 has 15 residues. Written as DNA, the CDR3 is TGTGCCAGCAGCGTAGGAATCTCTGGGGCCAACGTCCTGACTTTC. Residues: CASSVGISGANVLTF.

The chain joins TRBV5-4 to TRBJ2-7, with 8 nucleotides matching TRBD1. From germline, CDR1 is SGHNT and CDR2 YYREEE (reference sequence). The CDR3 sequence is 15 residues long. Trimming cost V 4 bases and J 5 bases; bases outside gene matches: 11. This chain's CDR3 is CASSPDGQGIHEQYF. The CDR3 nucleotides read TGTGCCAGCAGCCCAGATGGACAGGGTATCCACGAGCAGTACTTC.

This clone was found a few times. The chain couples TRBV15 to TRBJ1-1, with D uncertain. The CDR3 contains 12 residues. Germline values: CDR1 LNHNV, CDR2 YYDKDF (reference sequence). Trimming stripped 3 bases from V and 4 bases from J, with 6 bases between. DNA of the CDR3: TGTGCCACCAGCAGGGAGGGCACTGAAGCTTTCTTT. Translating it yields CATSREGTEAFF.

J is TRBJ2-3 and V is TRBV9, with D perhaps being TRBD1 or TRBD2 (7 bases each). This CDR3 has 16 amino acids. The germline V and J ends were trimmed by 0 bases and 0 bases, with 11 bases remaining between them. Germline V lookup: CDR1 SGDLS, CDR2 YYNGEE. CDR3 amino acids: CASSVAQGGSTDTQYF. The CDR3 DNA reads TGTGCCAGCAGCGTAGCTCAGGGGGGGAGCACAGATACGCAGTATTTT.

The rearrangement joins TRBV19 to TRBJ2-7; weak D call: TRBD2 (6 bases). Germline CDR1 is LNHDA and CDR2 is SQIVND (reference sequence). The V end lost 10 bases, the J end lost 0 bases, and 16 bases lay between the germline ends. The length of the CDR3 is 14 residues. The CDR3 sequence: CATSISGSSYEQYF. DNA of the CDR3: TGTGCCACCTCAATTAGCGGAAGCTCCTACGAGCAGTACTTC.

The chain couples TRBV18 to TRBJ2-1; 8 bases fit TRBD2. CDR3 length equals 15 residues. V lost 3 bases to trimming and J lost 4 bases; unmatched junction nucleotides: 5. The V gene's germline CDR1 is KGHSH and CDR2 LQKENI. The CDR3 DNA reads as TGTGCCAGCTCACCCGAGCGGGAGTTTTACAATGAGCAGTTCTTC. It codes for CASSPEREFYNEQFF.

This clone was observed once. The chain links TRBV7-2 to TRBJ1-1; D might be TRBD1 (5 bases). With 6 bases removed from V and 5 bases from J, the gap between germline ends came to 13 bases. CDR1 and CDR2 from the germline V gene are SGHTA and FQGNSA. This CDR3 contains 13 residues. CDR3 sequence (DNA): TGTGCCAGCAGGTCTGGGACGCGGACTGAAGCTTTCTTT. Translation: CASRSGTRTEAFF.

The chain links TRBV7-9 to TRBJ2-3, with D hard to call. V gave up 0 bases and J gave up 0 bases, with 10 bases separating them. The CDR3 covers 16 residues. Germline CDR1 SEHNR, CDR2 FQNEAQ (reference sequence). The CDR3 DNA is TGTGCCAGCAGCTTAGCTTCGGTGGTTAGCACAGATACGCAGTATTTT. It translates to CASSLASVVSTDTQYF. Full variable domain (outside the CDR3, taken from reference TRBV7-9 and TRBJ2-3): DTGVSQNPRHKITKRGQNVTFRCDPISEHNRLYWYRQTLGQGPEFLTYFQNEAQLEKSRLLSDRFSAERPKGSFSTLEIQRTEQGDSAMYLCASSLASVVSTDTQYFGPGTRLTVL.

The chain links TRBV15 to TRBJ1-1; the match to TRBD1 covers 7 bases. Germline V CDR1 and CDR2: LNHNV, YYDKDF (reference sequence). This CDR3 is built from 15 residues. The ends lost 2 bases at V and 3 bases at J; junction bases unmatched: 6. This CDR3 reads CATSRLRDRDTEAFF. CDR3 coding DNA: TGTGCCACCAGCAGACTCCGGGACAGAGACACTGAAGCTTTCTTT. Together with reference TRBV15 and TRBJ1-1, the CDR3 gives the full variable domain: DAMVIQNPRYQVTQFGKPVTLSCSQTLNHNVMYWYQQKSSQAPKLLFHYYDKDFNNEADTPDNFQSRRPNTSFCFLDIRSPGLGDTAMYLCATSRLRDRDTEAFFGQGTRLTVV.

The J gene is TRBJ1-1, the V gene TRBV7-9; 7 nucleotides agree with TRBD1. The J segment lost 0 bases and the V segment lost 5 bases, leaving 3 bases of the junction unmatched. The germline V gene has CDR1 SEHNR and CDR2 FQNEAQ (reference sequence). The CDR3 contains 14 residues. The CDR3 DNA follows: TGTGCCAGCAGCATGACAGGGCTGAACACTGAAGCTTTCTTT. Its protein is CASSMTGLNTEAFF. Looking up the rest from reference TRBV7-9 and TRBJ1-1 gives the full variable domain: DTGVSQNPRHKITKRGQNVTFRCDPISEHNRLYWYRQTLGQGPEFLTYFQNEAQLEKSRLLSDRFSAERPKGSFSTLEIQRTEQGDSAMYLCASSMTGLNTEAFFGQGTRLTVV.

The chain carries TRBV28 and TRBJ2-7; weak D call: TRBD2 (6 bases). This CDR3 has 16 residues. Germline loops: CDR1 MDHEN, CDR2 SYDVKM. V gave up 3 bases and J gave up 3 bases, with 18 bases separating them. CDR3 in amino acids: CASSFAGISGFYEQYF. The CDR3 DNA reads TGTGCCAGCAGTTTTGCTGGGATTAGCGGTTTCTACGAGCAGTACTTC.

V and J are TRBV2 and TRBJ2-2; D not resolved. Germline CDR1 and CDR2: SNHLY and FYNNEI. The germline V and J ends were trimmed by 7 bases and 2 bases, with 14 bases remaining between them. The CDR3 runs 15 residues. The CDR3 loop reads CASTGRGYNTGELFF. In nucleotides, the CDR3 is TGTGCCAGCACTGGTCGCGGATATAACACCGGGGAGCTGTTTTTT. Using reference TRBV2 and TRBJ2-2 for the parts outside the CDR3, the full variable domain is EPEVTQTPSHQVTQMGQEVILRCVPISNHLYFYWYRQILGQKVEFLVSFYNNEISEKSEIFDDQFSVERPDGSNFTLKIRSTKLEDSAMYFCASTGRGYNTGELFFGEGSRLTVL.

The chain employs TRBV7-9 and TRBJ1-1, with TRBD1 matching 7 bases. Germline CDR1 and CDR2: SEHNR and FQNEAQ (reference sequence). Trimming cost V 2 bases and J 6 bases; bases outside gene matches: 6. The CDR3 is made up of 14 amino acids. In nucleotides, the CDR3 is TGTGCCAGCAGCTTACCGGGGCAGGGGGCTGAAGCTTTCTTT. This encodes CASSLPGQGAEAFF. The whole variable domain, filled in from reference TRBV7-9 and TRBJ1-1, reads DTGVSQNPRHKITKRGQNVTFRCDPISEHNRLYWYRQTLGQGPEFLTYFQNEAQLEKSRLLSDRFSAERPKGSFSTLEIQRTEQGDSAMYLCASSLPGQGAEAFFGQGTRLTVV.

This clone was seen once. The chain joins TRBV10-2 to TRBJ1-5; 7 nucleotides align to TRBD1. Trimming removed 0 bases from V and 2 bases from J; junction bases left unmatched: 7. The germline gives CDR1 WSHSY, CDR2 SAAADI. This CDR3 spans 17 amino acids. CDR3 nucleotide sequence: TGCGCCAGCAGTGAGTCGACAGGGTGGGTCGGCAATCAGCCCCAGCATTTT. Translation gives CASSESTGWVGNQPQHF.

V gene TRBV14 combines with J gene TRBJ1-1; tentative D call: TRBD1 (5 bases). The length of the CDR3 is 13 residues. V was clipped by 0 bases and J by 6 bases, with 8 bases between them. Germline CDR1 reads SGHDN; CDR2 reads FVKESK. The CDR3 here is CASSQEWGPEAFF. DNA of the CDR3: TGTGCCAGCAGCCAAGAATGGGGCCCTGAAGCTTTCTTT.

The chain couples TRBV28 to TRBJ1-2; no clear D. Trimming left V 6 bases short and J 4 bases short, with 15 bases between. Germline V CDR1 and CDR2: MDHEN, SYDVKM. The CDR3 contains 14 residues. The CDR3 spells CASSPTGDFYGYTF. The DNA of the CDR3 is TGTGCCAGCAGCCCGACGGGTGACTTCTATGGCTACACCTTC.

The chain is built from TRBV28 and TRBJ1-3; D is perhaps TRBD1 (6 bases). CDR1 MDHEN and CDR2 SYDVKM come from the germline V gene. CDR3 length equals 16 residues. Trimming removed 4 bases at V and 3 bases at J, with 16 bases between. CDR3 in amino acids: CASSSIRGGHGNTIYF. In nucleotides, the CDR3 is TGTGCCAGCAGTTCCATTCGGGGGGGCCATGGAAACACCATATATTTT.

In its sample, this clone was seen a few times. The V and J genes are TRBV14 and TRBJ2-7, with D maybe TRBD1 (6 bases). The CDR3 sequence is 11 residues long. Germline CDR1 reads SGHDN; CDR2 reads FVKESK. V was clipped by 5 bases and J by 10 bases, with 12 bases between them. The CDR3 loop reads CASSSRQDQYF. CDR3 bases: TGTGCCAGCAGCTCCCGACAGGATCAGTACTTC.

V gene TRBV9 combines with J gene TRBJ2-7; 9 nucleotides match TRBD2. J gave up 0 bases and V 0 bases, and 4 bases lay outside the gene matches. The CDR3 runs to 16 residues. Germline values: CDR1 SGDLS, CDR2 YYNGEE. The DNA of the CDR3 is TGTGCCAGCAGCGTAGGACTAGCGGAGAGCTCCTACGAGCAGTACTTC. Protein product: CASSVGLAESSYEQYF.

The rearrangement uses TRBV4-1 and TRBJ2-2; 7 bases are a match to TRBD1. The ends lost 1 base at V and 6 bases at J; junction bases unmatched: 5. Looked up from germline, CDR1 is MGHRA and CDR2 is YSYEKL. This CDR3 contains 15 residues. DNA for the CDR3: TGCGCCAGCAGCCAAGGACAGGGACGGGCCGGGGAGCTGTTTTTT. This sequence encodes CASSQGQGRAGELFF.

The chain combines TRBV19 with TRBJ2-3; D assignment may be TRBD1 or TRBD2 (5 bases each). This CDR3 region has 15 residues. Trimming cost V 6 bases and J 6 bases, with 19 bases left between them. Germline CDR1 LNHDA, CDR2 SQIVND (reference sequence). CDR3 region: CASSQGTQGPDTQYF. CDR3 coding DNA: TGTGCCAGTAGCCAAGGGACCCAGGGTCCGGATACGCAGTATTTT.

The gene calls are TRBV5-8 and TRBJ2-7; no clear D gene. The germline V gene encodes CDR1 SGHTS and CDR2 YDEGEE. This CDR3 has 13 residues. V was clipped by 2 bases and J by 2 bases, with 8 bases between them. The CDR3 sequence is CASSLVTPYEQYF. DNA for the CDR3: TGTGCCAGCAGCTTAGTAACCCCCTACGAGCAGTACTTC.